These T cell receptor beta chains were read from a single sample in a study of blood T cell repertoires in COVID-19. Produced via immunoSEQ multiplex PCR; TCRdb's table is partial and in-frame only. The profile covers some 230,000 clones, with roughly 89% appearing a single time and 2% to 2.5% taken by the ten largest. What was sequenced was peripheral blood. The receptors originated from a man between 25 and 39 years old who had recovered from COVID-19. Both conserved end residues are part of each CDR3. D genes are given only for firm matches. Rows give clone size only sometimes, using once, few, many, or a class for an expanded clone.

>.|TRBV9|TRBJ2-2|.
CASSVGGNTGELFF
TGTGCCAGCAGCGTCGGGGGTAACACCGGGGAGCTGTTTTTT
>TRBD2|TRBV27|TRBJ2-5|.
CASSPGLAAGTQYF
TGTGCCAGCAGTCCCGGACTAGCAGCCGGGACCCAGTACTTC
>.|TRBV12-3/TRBV12-4|TRBJ1-2|.
CASSYRQNYGYTF
TGTGCCAGCAGTTACAGACAGAACTATGGCTACACCTTC
>TRBD1|TRBV2|TRBJ1-6|.
CASSASSLGGRHSPLHF
TGTGCCAGCAGTGCCTCGTCCTTAGGGGGCAGACATTCACCCCTCCACTTT
>TRBD1|TRBV2|TRBJ1-1|once
CASEGGTLNTEAFF
TGTGCCAGTGAAGGGGGCACCTTGAACACTGAAGCTTTCTTT
>.|TRBV7-9|TRBJ1-5|.
CASSLYQNQPQHF
TGTGCCAGCAGCTTATACCAGAATCAGCCCCAGCATTTT
>.|TRBV2|TRBJ1-2|.
CASEGMEANYGYTF
TGTGCCAGCGAGGGAATGGAGGCTAACTATGGCTACACCTTC
>.|TRBV27|TRBJ2-7|.
CASSLSRGASYEQYF
TGTGCCAGCAGTTTATCCCGCGGGGCTAGCTACGAGCAGTACTTC
>TRBD1|TRBV12-3/TRBV12-4|TRBJ1-2|.
CASSPTGDGYTF
TGTGCCAGCAGTCCGACAGGGGACGGCTACACCTTC
>.|TRBV18|TRBJ2-6|.
CASSPRRGGPGANVLTF
TGTGCCAGCTCACCACGGAGGGGGGGCCCTGGGGCCAACGTCCTGACTTTC
>.|TRBV18|TRBJ1-1|.
CASSRVQGRNTEAFF
TGTGCCAGCTCACGGGTACAGGGTAGGAACACTGAAGCTTTCTTT
>TRBD1|TRBV30|TRBJ1-5|.
CAWSYRGAQPQHF
TGTGCCTGGAGTTACAGGGGGGCCCAGCCCCAGCATTTT
>.|TRBV5-1|TRBJ1-6|.
CASSLWLQGPANSPLHF
TGCGCCAGCAGCTTGTGGTTACAGGGTCCCGCTAATTCACCCCTCCACTTT